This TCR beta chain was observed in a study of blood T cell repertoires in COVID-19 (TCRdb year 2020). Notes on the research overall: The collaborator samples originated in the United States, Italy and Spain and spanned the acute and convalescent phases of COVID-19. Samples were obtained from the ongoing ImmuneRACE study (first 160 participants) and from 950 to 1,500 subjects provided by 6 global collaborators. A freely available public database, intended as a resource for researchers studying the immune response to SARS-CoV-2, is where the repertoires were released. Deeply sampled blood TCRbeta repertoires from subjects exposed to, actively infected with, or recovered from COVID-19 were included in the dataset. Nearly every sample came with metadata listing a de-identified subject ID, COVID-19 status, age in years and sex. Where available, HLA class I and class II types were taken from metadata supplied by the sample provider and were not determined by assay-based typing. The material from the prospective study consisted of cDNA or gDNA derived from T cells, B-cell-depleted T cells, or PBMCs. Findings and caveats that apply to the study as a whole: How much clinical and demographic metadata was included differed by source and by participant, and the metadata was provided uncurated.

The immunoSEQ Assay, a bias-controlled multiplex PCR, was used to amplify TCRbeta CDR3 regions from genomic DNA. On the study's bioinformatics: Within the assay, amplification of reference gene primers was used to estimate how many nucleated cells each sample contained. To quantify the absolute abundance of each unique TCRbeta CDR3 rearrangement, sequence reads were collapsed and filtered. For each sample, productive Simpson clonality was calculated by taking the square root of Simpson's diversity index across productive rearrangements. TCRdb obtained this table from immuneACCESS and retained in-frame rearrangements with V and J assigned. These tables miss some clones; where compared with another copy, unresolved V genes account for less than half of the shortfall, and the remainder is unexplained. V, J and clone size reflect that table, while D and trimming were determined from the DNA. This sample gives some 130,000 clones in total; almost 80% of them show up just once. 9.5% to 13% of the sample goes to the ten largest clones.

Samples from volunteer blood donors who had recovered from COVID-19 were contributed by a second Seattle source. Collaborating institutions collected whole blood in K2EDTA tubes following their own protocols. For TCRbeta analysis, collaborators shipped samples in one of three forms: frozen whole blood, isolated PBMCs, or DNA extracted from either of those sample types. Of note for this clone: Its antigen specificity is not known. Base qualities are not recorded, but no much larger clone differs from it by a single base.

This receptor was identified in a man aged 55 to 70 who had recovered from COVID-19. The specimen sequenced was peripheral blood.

The CDR3 region reads CASSYHKGEDYTF. At the DNA level, the sequence is TGTGCCAGCAGCTACCACAAAGGGGAAGACTACACCTTC. Here the chain combines TRBV6-5 and TRBJ1-2, with TRBD1 tentatively as D gene (5 bases match). CDR1 and CDR2 were assigned from the germline V gene as MNHEY and SVGAGI. The CDR3 spans 13 residues, from the cysteine through the phenylalanine. Only the CDR3 DNA stays, 39 bases, in frame from base 1. The V end loses 6 bases and the J end loses 10 bases, and a stretch of 18 bases separates them.